This is a list of T cell receptor beta chains from one sample in a study of blood T cell repertoires in COVID-19. TCRdb's table, derived via immunoSEQ multiplex PCR, lists solely in-frame clones and lacks some. The table lists 250,000 to 300,000 clones, 86% of them singletons. Material for sequencing was peripheral blood. These receptors came from a woman aged 25 to 39 with COVID-19, enrolled during active disease. The CDR3 runs from the conserved cysteine through the conserved F or W. The D gene is left open where the match is weak. Clone sizes are given selectively: once, few, many, or a class where the clone is expanded.

TRBV20-1	TRBJ2-7	TRBD1	-	TGCAGTGCTAGTTCGGGACAGAGACTGTACGAGCAGTACTTC	CSASSGQRLYEQYF
TRBV9	TRBJ2-7	-	once	TGTGCCAGCAGCGTAGAAGCGCAGATATATGGCAGACCCTACGAGCAGTACTTC	CASSVEAQIYGRPYEQYF
TRBV2	TRBJ1-2	-	-	TGTGCCAGCAGAGGATTGGGGGGAGCTAACTATGGCTACACCTTC	CASRGLGGANYGYTF
TRBV10-3	TRBJ2-3	TRBD2	-	TGTGCCATCATGGAGACTAGCGTCGATACGCAGTATTTT	CAIMETSVDTQYF
TRBV5-1	TRBJ2-7	TRBD1	-	TGCGCCAGCAGCTTCCCGGGACAGGCTCCGGGCGAGCAGTACTTC	CASSFPGQAPGEQYF
TRBV19	TRBJ1-1	-	-	TGTGCCAGTAGTATGTTGAGTAGCACTGAAGCTTTCTTT	CASSMLSSTEAFF
TRBV5-1	TRBJ1-6	TRBD1	few	TGCGCCAGCAGCCCGGGACAGGGTGACTCACCCCTCCACTTT	CASSPGQGDSPLHF
TRBV18	TRBJ2-5	TRBD1	-	TGTGCCAGCTCACCATACAGGGGCGAGACCCAGTACTTC	CASSPYRGETQYF
TRBV10-3	TRBJ2-5	TRBD2	-	TGTGCCATCAGTGAGGCAAGCGGGGGGTCGACCCAGTACTTC	CAISEASGGSTQYF
TRBV4-1	TRBJ1-4	-	-	TGCGCCAGCAGCGCGAGAGGGACTAATGAAAAACTGTTTTTT	CASSARGTNEKLFF
TRBV6-5	TRBJ1-1	-	-	TGTGCCAGCAGTTACTCGATGGTAGTCAACACTGAAGCTTTCTTT	CASSYSMVVNTEAFF
TRBV12-3/TRBV12-4	TRBJ2-2	-	-	TGTGCCAGCAGGCGAGACACCGGGGAGCTGTTTTTT	CASRRDTGELFF
TRBV7-9	TRBJ2-7	-	-	TGTGCCAGCAGCTCAACTTTTACCGGGACATCCGGCTTCTACGAGCAGTACTTC	CASSSTFTGTSGFYEQYF
TRBV10-1	TRBJ2-5	TRBD2	few	TGCGCCAGCAGTGCTCTAGCGGGGGGGACGGAGACCCAGTACTTC	CASSALAGGTETQYF
TRBV6-5	TRBJ1-2	TRBD1	-	TGTGCCAGCAGCCAGACAGGGGTTATCTATGGCTACACCTTC	CASSQTGVIYGYTF
TRBV4-1	TRBJ2-3	-	-	TGCGCCAGCAGCCAAATCCGGGGACGGGGGGCCGGCACAGATACGCAGTATTTT	CASSQIRGRGAGTDTQYF
TRBV5-1	TRBJ2-3	TRBD1	-	TGCGCCAGCAGCTTGGAGGGACAGGGAAGCACAGATACGCAGTATTTT	CASSLEGQGSTDTQYF
TRBV19	TRBJ1-4	TRBD1	-	TGTGCCAGTAGTATCGGGACAGTAGCGAATGAAAAACTGTTTTTT	CASSIGTVANEKLFF
TRBV7-2	TRBJ1-5	-	-	TGTGCCAGCAGCTTTTGCTGCCCGCGGCCCTATCAGCCCCAGCATTTT	CASSFCCPRPYQPQHF
TRBV5-1	TRBJ2-1	-	-	TGCGCCAGCGCGGCGGGTCCCACCGGGGAGCAGTTCTTC	CASAAGPTGEQFF
TRBV10-1	TRBJ2-7	-	-	TGCGCCAGCAGTCCAGGGGTCGCCTACGAGCAGTACTTC	CASSPGVAYEQYF
TRBV18	TRBJ1-3	-	-	TGTGCCAGCTCACCTCGAGTCCTCGACTCTGGAAACACCATATATTTT	CASSPRVLDSGNTIYF
TRBV28	TRBJ2-3	TRBD2	-	TGTGCCAGCAGTCCCGGGACTAGCGGGGGGTGGAGCACAGATACGCAGTATTTT	CASSPGTSGGWSTDTQYF
TRBV28	TRBJ1-1	-	once	TGTGCCGCCCAATGGAGTAACACTGAAGCTTTCTTT	CAAQWSNTEAFF
TRBV6-5	TRBJ1-5	-	-	TGTGCCTCAAGACGAGTAGGAGGACGCAATCAGCCCCAGCATTTT	CASRRVGGRNQPQHF
TRBV7-9	TRBJ2-5	TRBD2	-	TGTGCCAGCAGCTTAGTCGGGCTAGCGGAAAACCAAGAGACCCAGTACTTC	CASSLVGLAENQETQYF
TRBV28	TRBJ1-2	-	-	TGTGCCAGCAGTTTACCCTCAGGGTTGGCTAACTATGGCTACACCTTC	CASSLPSGLANYGYTF
TRBV19	TRBJ2-2	TRBD2	-	TGTGCCAGTACTCCGGGACTAGCGGGGGGCCTCACCGGGGAGCTGTTTTTT	CASTPGLAGGLTGELFF
TRBV13	TRBJ1-3	-	-	TGTGCCAGCAGCTTGGAGGGATGGGGTAGCTCTGGAAACACCATATATTTT	CASSLEGWGSSGNTIYF